This T cell receptor beta chain emerged from a study of cytomegalovirus exposure and HLA in healthy donors. Study context: There were roughly 110 million unique TCR beta sequences, drawn from approximately 180 million T cells, in an earlier analysis.

It was with 60 Vbeta and 13 Jbeta primers that the PCR ran. Sequencing used immunoSEQ multiplex PCR; TCRdb keeps in-frame clones, though not all of them. The sample includes some 150,000 clones. The length of the CDR3 is 15 residues. CDR1 is LNHDA and CDR2 is SQIVND in the germline V gene (reference sequence). The V end was cut by 4 bases, the J end by 2 bases, with 13 bases between. The specimen sequenced was PBMCs. The rearrangement uses TRBV19 and TRBJ2-3; D not certain. This TCR came from a woman aged 18-30 years in good health and CMV-seronegative. CDR3 residues: CASSSDTPVTDTQYF. Here the CDR3 DNA reads TGTGCCAGTAGTAGCGACACACCAGTCACAGATACGCAGTATTTT.